One sample yielded the 9 T cell receptor beta chains listed below, sequenced in a study of glioma-infiltrating T cells. Amplification of TCR alpha and beta CDR3 regions from RNA used iRepertoire nested multiplex PCR. TCRdb ran MiXCR on the multiplex PCR reads and lists one entry per CDR3 protein. The table records under 200,000 distinct CDR3 sequences, around 40% of them present only once. The sequencing sample was made of glioma tissue, nonneoplastic brain tissue, or PBMCs (not recorded which). Receptors were obtained from a human donor with low-grade glioma or glioblastoma, undergoing nonglioma brain surgery, or in good health (not recorded which).

Points on this clonotype: A read error is possible here, since a much larger clone lies one base away. The gene calls are TRBV20-1 and TRBJ2-3, with D hard to call. CDR3 length: 12 amino acids. Germline V gives CDR1 DFQATT, CDR2 SNEGSKA (reference sequence). CDR3 in amino acids: CSDANEGHIQYF. The CDR3 nucleotides read TGCAGCGACGCAAATGAAGGTCATATTCAGTATTTT.

The chain uses TRBV4-1 and TRBJ2-1; the match to TRBD2 covers 9 bases. V lost 3 bases and J lost 8; bases outside the gene matches: 11. The CDR3 length is 16 residues. Germline-derived CDR1 and CDR2 are MGHRA and YSYEKL. CDR3 region: CASSQIGTSRNDEQFF. CDR3 nucleotide sequence: TGCGCCAGCAGCCAGATCGGGACTAGCAGGAACGATGAGCAGTTCTTC.

In its sample, this clonotype was seen a few times. This chain uses TRBV3-1 with TRBJ1-2, with 7 bases that match TRBD1. V was clipped by 8 bases and J by 0 bases; unmatched bases: 3. The CDR3 is made up of 13 amino acids. Germline V CDR1 and CDR2: LGHDT, YNNKEL (reference sequence). CDR3 DNA: TGTGCCAGCGCGACAGGGACTAACTATGGCTACACCTTC. It yields the protein CASATGTNYGYTF.

The CDR3 DNA reads TGTGCCAGCAGCCACTCGGGGGGAGGGAACACTGAAGCTTTCTTT. It codes for CASSHSGGGNTEAFF. The V and J genes are TRBV3-1 and TRBJ1-1; tentatively, D is TRBD1 (5 bases). The germline V gene has CDR1 LGHDT and CDR2 YNNKEL (reference sequence). The V end was cut by 3 bases, the J end by 1 base, with 12 bases between. The CDR3 has 15 amino acids.

This rearrangement joins TRBV6-1 to TRBJ1-2; D not certain. The CDR3 has 14 amino acids. V was trimmed by 11 bases and J by 4 bases, leaving 20 bases between them. Germline lookup yields CDR1 MNHNS and CDR2 SASEGT. CDR3 sequence: CAALEATNPYGYTF. CDR3 DNA sequence: TGTGCCGCGCTCGAGGCTACCAACCCCTATGGCTACACCTTC.

This clonotype was counted between two and nine times. The chain is built from TRBV9 and TRBJ2-6; D is unresolved. This CDR3 is built from 16 residues. Between the trimmed V and J ends, which lost 0 bases and 4 bases, there was a span of 11 bases. Per germline, CDR1 SGDLS and CDR2 YYNGEE. The CDR3 DNA reads as TGTGCCAGCAGCGTAGGAGTGAGTGCCGGGGCCAACGTCCTGACTTTC. It translates to CASSVGVSAGANVLTF.

The sample holds many counts of this clonotype. This chain uses TRBV7-9 with TRBJ2-5, with a weak D call TRBD1 (6 bases). Germline lookup yields CDR1 SEHNR and CDR2 FQNEAQ (reference sequence). Trimming pared 4 bases from V and 5 bases from J, leaving 8 bases between. This CDR3 is built from 12 residues. CDR3 sequence: CASSSQGETQYF. DNA of the CDR3: TGTGCCAGCAGCTCCCAGGGGGAGACCCAGTACTTC.

This clonotype was seen ten or more times. The J gene is TRBJ2-5, the V gene TRBV20-1, with a tentative D call TRBD2 (6 bases). Germline-derived CDR1 and CDR2 are DFQATT and SNEGSKA (reference sequence). Trimming removed 6 bases from V and 5 bases from J, with 16 bases in between. The CDR3 is 13 amino acids. CDR3 in amino acids: CSAIEGGIETQYF. The CDR3 nucleotides read TGCAGTGCAATCGAAGGAGGGATCGAGACCCAGTACTTC.

This clonotype was observed many times. V is TRBV24-1 and J is TRBJ2-3; 9 bases fit TRBD2. CDR1 and CDR2 (germline): KGHDR, SFDVKD. This CDR3 spans 17 amino acids. Trimming cost V 2 bases and J 5 bases; bases outside gene matches: 10. The chain's CDR3 is CATSDYPRSGRKDTQYF. The CDR3 region has the DNA TGTGCCACCAGTGATTACCCCCGTAGCGGGAGAAAAGATACGCAGTATTTT.